The following is a TCR beta chain sequence with its context. Its antigen is unknown. No qualities accompany the bases; no much larger clone lies one base away. This sample was taken from a study of blood T cells in healthy people across ages (dated by TCRdb to the mid-2010s). Regarding the complete study: In model experiments, template switching captured roughly one uniquely barcoded TCR beta cDNA molecule for every two T cells. The donors were divided into four age groups: young (average around 16 years), middle-aged (about 41), aged (around 67) and long-lived (around 80). To avoid experimental bias, donors of different ages were distributed randomly across sequencing lanes. Age-related changes in TCR beta repertoire diversity were measured in the study by deep sequencing normalized with unique cDNA molecular identifiers. Using the same blood draw, the study looked at two additional independent replicas of 1 million unique cDNA reads for two donors, one aged 18 to 30 and the other aged 80 or older. Overall results and qualifications from the work: The CMV infection status of donors was not known, potentially confounding age-related changes in expanded clonotypes. Estimates of total diversity based on one million sequenced T cells were regarded as lower bounds and as underestimates. A strong correlation was found between observed TCR beta diversity and the percentage of naive T cells measured by flow cytometry. Compared with the aged group, the long-lived group had more naive CD4+ T cells, fewer expanded clones and increased TCR diversity, suggesting age selection. Observed TCR beta diversity per million T cells fell roughly linearly with age, and a significant reduction was already apparent by age approximately 41. Because profiling used bulk unsorted PBMCs, naive and antigen-experienced compartments could not be compared conclusively.

The library was produced with 5' RACE. TCRdb names Illumina HiSeq 2500 as the instrument used. The second PCR ran for about 7 to 11 cycles and used a J-beta primer mix along with a sample-barcoded 5' primer. A template-switch 5' adaptor carrying 12 random nucleotides introduced a unique molecular identifier onto each TCR beta cDNA molecule. At least 3 million CDR3-containing paired-end reads were obtained from each sample. First-strand cDNA synthesis was performed from all RNA using the Mint cDNA synthesis kit, with priming by a TRBC-specific oligonucleotide. After uracil-DNA glycosylase treatment, a first 18-cycle PCR used universal primers M1SS and BC2_uni_R on all cDNA. The paper's data handling went like this. Each sample was normalized by randomly selecting 1 million high-quality reads, each carrying a distinct molecular identifier. Instead of being binned into consensus sequences, reads with shared molecular identifiers were discarded. MiTCR, with a Q25 quality threshold and the strictest error-elimination algorithm, was used for CDR3 identification, clonotype clustering and error correction. A nonparametric unseen species model using Euler transformation provided a lower-bound estimate of total TCR beta diversity. TCRdb handled the public reads itself, with Q25 trimming in fastp and clone calling in MiXCR, and kept productive beta chains. Under each unique CDR3 protein, matching rows form one entry showing the most common genes and DNA. For this entry, the V and J calls and clone size follow TCRdb and not the study's own pipeline. This sample lists roughly 1,300,000 distinct CDR3 sequences; 59% were detected once. The ten biggest clones cover more than 6% of the sample.

V lost 5 bases and J lost 0 bases; the stretch between them is 10 bases long. The germline V gene (reference sequence) yields SEHNR for CDR1 and FQNEAQ for CDR2. Measured from the cysteine to the phenylalanine, the CDR3 is 14 residues long. Only CDR3 DNA remains: 42 bases, in frame from the first base. Systemically healthy Caucasian individuals from Russia, around 39 in total and aged about 6 to 100 years, were included as donors. Approximately 9 milliliters of peripheral blood were collected from each donor into EDTA-treated Vacutainer tubes. Ficoll-Paque density-gradient centrifugation was used to isolate PBMCs, with at least 6.5 million obtained per sample. Trizol reagent was used to extract total RNA from PBMCs, with at least 6 micrograms per sample. The percentages of naive CD45RAhigh/CD27high T cells were determined by flow cytometry on a PBMC aliquot from every donor.

The sample was blood. The V and J segments used are TRBV7-9 and TRBJ1-1; the D gene identity is not certain. The sequence was collected from a man between 18 and 35 years old in good health. The DNA sequence follows: TGTGCCAGCAGCGACACAGCCATGAACACTGAAGCTTTCTTT. Translated, it gives CASSDTAMNTEAFF.